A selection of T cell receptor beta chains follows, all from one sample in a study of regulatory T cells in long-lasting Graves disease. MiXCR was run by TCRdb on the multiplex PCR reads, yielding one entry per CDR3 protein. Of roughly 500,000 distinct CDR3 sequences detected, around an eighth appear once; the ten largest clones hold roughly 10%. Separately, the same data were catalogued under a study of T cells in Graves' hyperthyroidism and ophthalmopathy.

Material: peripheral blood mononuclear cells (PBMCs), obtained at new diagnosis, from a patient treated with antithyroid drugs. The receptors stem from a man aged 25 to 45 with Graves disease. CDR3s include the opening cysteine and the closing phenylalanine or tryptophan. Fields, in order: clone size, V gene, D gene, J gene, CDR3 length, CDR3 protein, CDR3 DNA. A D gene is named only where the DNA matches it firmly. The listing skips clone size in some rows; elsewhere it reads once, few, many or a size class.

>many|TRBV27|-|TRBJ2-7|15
CASSLFGAIAYEQYF
TGTGCCAGCAGTTTATTCGGGGCTATAGCCTACGAGCAGTACTTC
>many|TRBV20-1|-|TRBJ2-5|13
CSPWAKTFETQYF
TGCAGCCCATGGGCTAAGACATTCGAGACCCAGTACTTC
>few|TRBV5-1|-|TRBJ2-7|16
CANSATLGGDSYEQYF
TGCGCCAACAGCGCAACGTTAGGGGGTGACTCCTACGAGCAGTACTTC
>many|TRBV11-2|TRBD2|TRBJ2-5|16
CASSLEPAGGEETQYF
TGTGCCAGCAGCTTAGAGCCAGCGGGAGGTGAAGAGACCCAGTACTTC
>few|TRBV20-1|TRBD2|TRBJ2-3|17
CSARSRLLAVHTDTQYF
TGCAGTGCTAGAAGTCGCCTCCTAGCGGTTCATACAGATACGCAGTATTTT
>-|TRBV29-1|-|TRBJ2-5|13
CSVRGKGGETQYF
TGCAGCGTTAGAGGGAAGGGAGGAGAGACCCAGTACTTC
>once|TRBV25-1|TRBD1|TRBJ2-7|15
CASSEGWYGQGEQYF
TGTGCCAGCAGTGAGGGGTGGTACGGACAGGGCGAGCAGTACTTC
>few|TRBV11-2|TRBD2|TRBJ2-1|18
CASSLARASGRAWNEQFF
TGTGCCAGCAGCTTAGCTCGCGCTAGCGGGAGGGCCTGGAATGAGCAGTTCTTC
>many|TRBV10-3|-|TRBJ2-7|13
CAISDGWAYEQYF
TGTGCCATCAGCGACGGCTGGGCCTACGAGCAGTACTTC
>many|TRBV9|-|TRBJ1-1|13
CASSVTENTEAFF
TGTGCTAGCAGCGTGACAGAGAACACTGAAGCTTTCTTT
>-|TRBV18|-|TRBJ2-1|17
CASSPRTPAVPYNEQFF
TGTGCCAGCTCACCCCGAACGCCCGCAGTCCCCTACAATGAGCAGTTCTTC
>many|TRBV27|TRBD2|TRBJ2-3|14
CASSLQGGPDTQYF
TGTGCCAGCAGTTTGCAGGGAGGGCCCGATACGCAGTATTTT
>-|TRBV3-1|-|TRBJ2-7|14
CASSQFSGTYEQYF
TGTGCCAGCAGCCAGTTTAGCGGAACCTACGAGCAGTACTTC
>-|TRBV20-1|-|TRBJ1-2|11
CSARSGGGCTF
TGCAGTGCTAGGTCGGGAGGCGGCTGCACCTTC
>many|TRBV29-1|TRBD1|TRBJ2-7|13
CSVRDRGPYEQYF
TGCAGCGTTCGGGACAGGGGACCTTACGAGCAGTACTTC
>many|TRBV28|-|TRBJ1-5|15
CASSSRLYSNQPQHF
TGTGCCAGCAGTTCCAGATTGTATAGCAATCAGCCCCAGCATTTT
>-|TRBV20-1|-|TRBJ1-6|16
CSARDSERKKNSPLHF
TGCAGTGCTAGAGATTCCGAGAGGAAAAAAAATTCACCCCTCCACTTT
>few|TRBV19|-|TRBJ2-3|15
CASSGGRYRTDTQYF
TGTGCCAGTAGTGGTGGGCGGTACCGCACAGATACGCAGTATTTT
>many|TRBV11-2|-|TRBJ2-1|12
CASSPGGLEQFF
TGTGCCAGCAGCCCCGGGGGGCTTGAGCAGTTCTTC
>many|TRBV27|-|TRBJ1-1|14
CASSLRSGGVNAFF
TGTGCCAGCAGTTTAAGATCAGGTGGGGTGAATGCTTTCTTT
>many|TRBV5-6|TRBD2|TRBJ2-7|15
CASSLDAGGAYEQYF
TGTGCCAGCAGCTTGGACGCGGGGGGAGCCTACGAGCAGTACTTC
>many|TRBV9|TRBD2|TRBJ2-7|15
CASSVGSAGDYEQYF
TGTGCCAGCAGCGTAGGTAGCGCGGGGGACTACGAGCAGTACTTC
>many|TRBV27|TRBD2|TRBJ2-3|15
CASTSLAGNTDTQYF
TGTGCCAGCACCTCGCTAGCGGGAAACACAGATACGCAGTATTTT
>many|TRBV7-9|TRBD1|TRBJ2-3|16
CASSPKTGGGTDTQYF
TGTGCCAGCAGCCCGAAGACAGGGGGCGGCACAGATACGCAGTATTTT
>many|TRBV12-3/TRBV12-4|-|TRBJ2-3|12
CASSWGADTQYF
TGTGCCAGCAGCTGGGGCGCAGATACGCAGTATTTT
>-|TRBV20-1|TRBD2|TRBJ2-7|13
CSASSGKSYERYF
TGCAGTGCTAGTAGCGGGAAATCCTACGAGCGGTACTTC
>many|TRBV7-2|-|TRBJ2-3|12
CASSLMADTQYF
TGTGCCAGCAGCTTAATGGCAGATACGCAGTATTTT
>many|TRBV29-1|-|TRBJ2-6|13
CSVRASGANVLTF
TGCAGCGTTAGGGCCTCTGGGGCCAACGTCCTGACTTTC
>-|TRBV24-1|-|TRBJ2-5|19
CATSDPWPKVRRAQETQYF
TGTGCCACCAGTGATCCGTGGCCGAAAGTGAGGAGGGCTCAAGAGACCCAGTACTTC
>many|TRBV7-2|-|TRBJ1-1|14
CASRKGTWNTEAFF
TGTGCCAGCCGTAAAGGGACCTGGAACACTGAAGCTTTCTTT
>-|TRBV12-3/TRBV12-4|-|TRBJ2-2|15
CASSKDGRNTGELFF
TGTGCCAGCAGTAAAGACGGTAGGAACACCGGGGAGCTGTTTTTT
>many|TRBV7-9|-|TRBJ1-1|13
CASSWRTNTEAFF
TGTGCCAGCAGCTGGAGGACGAACACTGAAGCTTTCTTT
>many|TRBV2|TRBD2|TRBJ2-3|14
CAIQIAGPTDTQYF
TGTGCCATCCAAATAGCGGGACCCACAGATACGCAGTATTTT
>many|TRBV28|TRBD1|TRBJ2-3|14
CATRGSLRTDTQYF
TGTGCCACCAGGGGGTCCCTCCGCACAGATACGCAGTATTTT
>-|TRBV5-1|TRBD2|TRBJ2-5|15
CASSPGRAAKETQYF
TGCGCCAGCAGTCCAGGGAGGGCAGCCAAAGAGACCCAGTACTTC
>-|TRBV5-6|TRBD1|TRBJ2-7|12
CASSWGQERQYF
TGTGCCAGCAGCTGGGGACAGGAGAGGCAGTACTTC
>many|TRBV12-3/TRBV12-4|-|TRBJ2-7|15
CASSLGVLSAYEQYF
TGTGCCAGCAGTTTGGGGGTCCTATCGGCCTACGAGCAGTACTTC
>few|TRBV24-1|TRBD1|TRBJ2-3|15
CATSLSGTGRDTQYF
TGTGCCACCAGTCTTTCCGGGACAGGGCGAGATACGCAGTATTTT
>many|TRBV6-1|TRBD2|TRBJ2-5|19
CASSERHGYGLAEQETQYF
TGTGCCAGCAGTGAAAGGCACGGCTACGGACTAGCGGAACAAGAGACCCAGTACTTC
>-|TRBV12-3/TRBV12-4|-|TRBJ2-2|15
CASWGLDGITGELFF
TGTGCCAGCTGGGGGCTAGACGGTATCACCGGGGAGCTGTTTTTT